The sequence of this T cell receptor beta chain was determined in a study of somatic mutations in cytotoxic T cells in rheumatoid arthritis. Authors' methods: Published virus-specific TCRB sequences matched only a few of the patient CD8+ clones exceeding 1%. Assay used: immunoSEQ multiplex PCR; TCRdb lists only in-frame clones, some missing. V, J and clone size are taken as reported in that table, and D and trimming were inferred from the DNA itself. The sample shows over 15,000 clones, 70% to 80% of them seen only once. Comments on this clone: What it recognizes is unknown.

With 6 bases removed from V and 5 bases from J, the gap between germline ends came to 16 bases. The CDR3 is 14 amino acids. Germline V CDR1 and CDR2: MNHNY, SVGAGI (reference sequence). Whole-study results and caveats: Per patient, the largest CD8+ clone was found to exceed 20% of CD8+ cells in about an eighth of the roughly 65 cases.

The rearrangement joins TRBV6-6 to TRBJ2-5; TRBD2 might be the D (5 bases). The clonotype was recovered from an adult with rheumatoid arthritis. Sequenced input: CD8+ T cells sorted from blood. This CDR3 is CASSATTRGETQYF. The CDR3 DNA is TGTGCCAGCAGCGCTACTACGCGAGGGGAGACCCAGTACTTC.